This T cell receptor (beta chain) was identified during a study of regulatory T cells in long-lasting Graves disease. TCR beta libraries were built with iRepertoire HTBI primers and Arm-PCR of CDR3 regions. TCRdb analysed the multiplex PCR reads with MiXCR anew, one entry per CDR3 protein. Of 350,000 to 550,000 distinct CDR3 sequences detected, roughly 15% appear once; the ten largest clones hold 23%. Time point: newly diagnosed GD, antithyroid drugs for less than 3 months. PBMCs were the source of the RNA used for TCR sequencing. Findings and caveats of the study: Patients with persistent disease shared some 2,500 public clonotypes, outpacing the roughly 970 shared by new patients.

V was trimmed by 5 bases and J by 8 bases, leaving 3 bases between them. Germline loops: CDR1 MDHEN, CDR2 SYDVKM. This CDR3 region has 10 residues. About this clonotype: Its antigen remains unidentified.

The sample was also linked to a second study, of T cells in Graves' hyperthyroidism and ophthalmopathy. That work contributes: In the first-round RT-PCR of the TCR CDR3, the HTBI primer set was used.

The TCR sequence derives from a woman between 18 and 30 years old with Graves disease. The source material was peripheral blood mononuclear cells (PBMCs), sampled at new diagnosis, from a patient treated with antithyroid drugs. This rearrangement joins TRBV28 to TRBJ1-4; no reliable D call. The CDR3 coding sequence is TGTGCCAGCAGTCAAGAAAAACTGTTTTTT. This gives the protein CASSQEKLFF. The full variable domain, its missing parts supplied by reference TRBV28 and TRBJ1-4, is DVKVTQSSRYLVKRTGEKVFLECVQDMDHENMFWYRQDPGLGLRLIYFSYDVKMKEKGDIPEGYSVSREKKERFSLILESASTNQTSMYLCASSQEKLFFGSGTQLSVL.